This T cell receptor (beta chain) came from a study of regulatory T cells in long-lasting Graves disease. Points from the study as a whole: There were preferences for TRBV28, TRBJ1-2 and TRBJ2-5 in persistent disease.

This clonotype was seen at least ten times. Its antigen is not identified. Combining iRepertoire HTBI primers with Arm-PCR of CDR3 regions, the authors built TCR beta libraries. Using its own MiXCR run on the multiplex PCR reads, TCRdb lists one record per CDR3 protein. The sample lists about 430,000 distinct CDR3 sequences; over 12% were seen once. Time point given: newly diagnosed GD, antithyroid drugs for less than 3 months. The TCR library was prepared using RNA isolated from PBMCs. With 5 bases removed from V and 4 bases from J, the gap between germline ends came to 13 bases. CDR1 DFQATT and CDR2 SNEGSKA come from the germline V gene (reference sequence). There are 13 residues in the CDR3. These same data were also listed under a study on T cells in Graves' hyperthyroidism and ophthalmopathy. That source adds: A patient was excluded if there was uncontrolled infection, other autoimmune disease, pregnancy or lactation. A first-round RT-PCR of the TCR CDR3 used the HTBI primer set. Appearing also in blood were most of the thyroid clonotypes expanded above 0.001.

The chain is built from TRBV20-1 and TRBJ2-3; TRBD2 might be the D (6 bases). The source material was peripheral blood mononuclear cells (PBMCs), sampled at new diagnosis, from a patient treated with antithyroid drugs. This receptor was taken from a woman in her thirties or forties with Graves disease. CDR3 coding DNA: TGCAGTGCTGCAGGAGGGCCCTCAGATACGCAGTATTTT. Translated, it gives CSAAGGPSDTQYF.